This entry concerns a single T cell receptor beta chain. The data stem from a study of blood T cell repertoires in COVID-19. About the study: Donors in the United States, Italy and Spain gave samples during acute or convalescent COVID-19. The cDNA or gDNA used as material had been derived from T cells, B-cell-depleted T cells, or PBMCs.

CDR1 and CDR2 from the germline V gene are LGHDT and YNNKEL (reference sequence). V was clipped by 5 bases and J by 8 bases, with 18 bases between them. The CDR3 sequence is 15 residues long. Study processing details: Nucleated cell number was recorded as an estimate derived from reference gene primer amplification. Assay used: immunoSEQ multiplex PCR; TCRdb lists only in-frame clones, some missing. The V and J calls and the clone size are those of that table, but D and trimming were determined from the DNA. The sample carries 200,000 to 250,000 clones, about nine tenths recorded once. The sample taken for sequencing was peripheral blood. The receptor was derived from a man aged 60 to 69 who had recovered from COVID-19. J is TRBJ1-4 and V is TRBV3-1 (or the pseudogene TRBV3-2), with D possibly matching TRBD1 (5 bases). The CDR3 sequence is CASSTEGKEGEKLFF. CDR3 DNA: TGTGCCAGCAGCACGGAGGGGAAGGAGGGCGAAAAACTGTTTTTT.